This TCR beta chain came from a study of blood T cell repertoires in COVID-19. For the study at large: PBMCs, B-cell-depleted T cells, or T cells were the source of the cDNA or gDNA that made up the material.

Authors' processing steps: Estimation of nucleated cell counts was performed using reference gene primer amplification. The repertoire was sequenced with immunoSEQ multiplex PCR; TCRdb's copy has only in-frame clones and lacks some. V and J calls and clone size are given by that table; D and trimming were obtained from the DNA. The sample records around 180,000 clones, 75% to 90% being singletons. The germline V gene has CDR1 SGHTA and CDR2 FQGTGA. With 2 bases removed from V and 1 base from J, the gap between germline ends came to 13 bases. This CDR3 has 16 residues. The genes are TRBV7-3 and TRBJ2-3; D may be TRBD2 (5 bases). Sequencing input: peripheral blood. This TCR came from a human donor with active or convalescent COVID-19. The donor label of this sample is uncertain. The CDR3 loop is CASSLLRGSGTDTQYF. In DNA form, the CDR3 reads TGTGCCAGCAGCTTACTTCGGGGAAGCGGCACAGATACGCAGTATTTT.